This TCR beta chain was captured in a study of T cell responses to AZD1222 COVID-19 vaccine. V was pared by 2 bases and J by 3 bases, with 6 bases of the junction left unmatched. Germline V gene data show CDR1 as MGHDK and CDR2 as SYGVNS. The CDR3 contains 15 residues. Regarding the study as a whole: Most donors were white British and more were female, and clonal diversity was possibly underestimated. None of the repertoires were sampled until the peak T cell response had passed. The study found vaccine-associated CD4 TCRs spanning spike, dominant at 160-218 and 743-854.

Clones were sequenced by immunoSEQ multiplex PCR, and TCRdb holds only the in-frame ones, with some missing. Among roughly 150,000 clones listed, just over 85% were seen once. Worth noting for this clone: Its matching antigen is unknown.

This material consisted of peripheral blood, taken on day 0 of AZD1222 vaccination. The chain has TRBV25-1 and TRBJ1-2; 7 positions match TRBD1. The source is an adult in good health. For the CDR3, the DNA is TGTGCCAGCAGTGAAGGGTCAGGGGGATACTATGGCTACACCTTC. Protein product: CASSEGSGGYYGYTF.